The 22 T cell receptor beta chains listed next were all sequenced from one sample in a study of OX40 agonist ivuxolimab in advanced cancers. Generated by immunoSEQ multiplex PCR, the TCRdb table keeps only in-frame clones and is missing some. The sample contains around 140,000 clones, 90% to 95% of which appear only once. The material sequenced was CD4+ or CD8+ T cells sorted from blood, taken in a trial of the OX40 agonist ivuxolimab. These receptor sequences come from an adult with an advanced solid tumor such as melanoma, head and neck, liver or kidney cancer.

The V gene is TRBV4-3, the J gene TRBJ2-1, with D hard to call. CDR3 length: 16 residues. V lost 0 bases and J 2 bases, leaving 11 bases between the germline ends. Per the germline V gene, CDR1 is LGHNA and CDR2 is YSLEER. The CDR3 region is CASSQDLWVAYNEQFF. CDR3 sequence (DNA): TGCGCCAGCAGCCAAGATCTGTGGGTCGCCTACAATGAGCAGTTCTTC.

The V call is TRBV27, the J call TRBJ2-7, with TRBD1 matching over 8 bases. With 3 bases clipped from V and 4 bases from J, the junction kept 11 bases outside the gene matches. CDR3 length: 16 residues. Germline-derived CDR1 and CDR2 are MNHEY and SMNVEV (reference sequence). In DNA form, the CDR3 reads TGTGCCAGCAGTTTCCTTCTCGGGGACAGGACATACGAGCAGTACTTC. Its translation is CASSFLLGDRTYEQYF.

This clone was seen a single time. The chain joins TRBV19 to TRBJ1-2; no clear D. The length of the CDR3 is 13 residues. Germline CDR1 reads LNHDA; CDR2 reads SQIVND (reference sequence). Trimming shortened V by 3 bases and J by 4 bases, and 9 bases separated the two germline ends. CDR3 sequence: CASSISPSYGYTF. The DNA of the CDR3 is TGTGCCAGTAGTATTAGTCCCTCCTATGGCTACACCTTC. The whole variable domain, remainder taken from reference TRBV19 and TRBJ1-2, is DGGITQSPKYLFRKEGQNVTLSCEQNLNHDAMYWYRQDPGQGLRLIYYSQIVNDFQKGDIAEGYSVSREKKESFPLTVTSAQKNPTAFYLCASSISPSYGYTFGSGTRLTVV.

CDR3 sequence: CASSPATGYGYTF. CDR3 coding DNA: TGTGCCAGCAGCCCCGCGACGGGTTATGGCTACACCTTC. This chain connects TRBV7-9 to TRBJ1-2; D uncertain. This CDR3 contains 13 residues. Germline V lookup: CDR1 SEHNR, CDR2 FQNEAQ (reference sequence). Trimming shortened V by 5 bases and J by 5 bases, and 12 bases separated the two germline ends.

This chain's CDR3 is CASSLSKSSLLRGLNYGYTF. Written as DNA, the CDR3 is TGTGCCAGCAGTTTATCTAAATCTAGCCTCCTCAGGGGACTTAACTATGGCTACACCTTC. J is TRBJ1-2 and V is TRBV28; tentative D call: TRBD1 (6 bases). The length of the CDR3 is 20 residues. Germline CDR1 and CDR2: MDHEN and SYDVKM. V was clipped by 1 base and J by 1 base, with 25 bases between them.

This clone was detected only once. The V gene is TRBV28, the J gene TRBJ1-5; TRBD1 might be the D (6 bases). The CDR3 has 16 residues. Trimming took off 11 bases at V and 0 bases at J, with 20 bases between the two ends. Germline V gene lookup returns CDR1 MDHEN and CDR2 SYDVKM. CDR3 DNA: TGTGCCGCAGGGGTTATACAGGGTTATAGCAATCAGCCCCAGCATTTT. It translates to CAAGVIQGYSNQPQHF.

This clone was counted a single time. CDR3 nucleotides: TGTGCCAGCAGGGAGTCGCCATCCTACGAGCAGTACTTC. Translation gives CASRESPSYEQYF. This chain uses TRBV7-9 with TRBJ2-7; D remains unclear. This CDR3 region has 13 residues. V was trimmed by 6 bases and J by 1 base, leaving 10 bases between them. Germline V CDR1 and CDR2: SEHNR, FQNEAQ (reference sequence).

This chain connects TRBV9 to TRBJ1-2; a weak D match, TRBD1 (5 bases). V lost 6 bases and J lost 4, with 13 bases in between. The CDR3 runs to 13 residues. From germline, CDR1 is SGDLS and CDR2 YYNGEE. In DNA, the CDR3 is TGTGCCAGCACCCAGGCCCAGGGCTATGGCTACACCTTC. Translation gives CASTQAQGYGYTF.

The V and J genes are TRBV11-2 and TRBJ1-4; 9 nucleotides align to TRBD1. Germline values: CDR1 SGHAT, CDR2 FQNNGV. The junction had 6 bases not matched to a gene; V was cut back by 5 bases and J by 8 bases. CDR3 length: 14 residues. This CDR3 reads CASSRDRAGEKLFF. For the CDR3, the DNA is TGTGCCAGCAGCAGGGACAGGGCCGGAGAAAAACTGTTTTTT.

Regarding this clone: Other nucleotide sequences in the sample specify the same CDR3. CDR3 amino acids: CASSLVGDSNQPQHF. The CDR3 bases are TGTGCCAGCAGCTTAGTTGGGGATAGCAATCAGCCCCAGCATTTT. The J gene is TRBJ1-5, the V gene TRBV7-2; the D is unclear. Trimming pared 1 base from V and 0 bases from J, leaving 7 bases between. This CDR3 is built from 15 residues. CDR1 is SGHTA, CDR2 FQGNSA, per germline.

This chain links TRBV5-1 with TRBJ2-7; D possibly corresponds to TRBD1 (6 bases). This CDR3 is built from 12 residues. Per the germline V gene, CDR1 is SGHRS and CDR2 is YFSETQ. V was trimmed by 5 bases and J by 3 bases, leaving 9 bases between them. The CDR3 spells CASRTGNYEQYF. The CDR3 DNA reads TGCGCCAGCAGGACAGGCAACTACGAGCAGTACTTC.

V is TRBV7-3 and J is TRBJ1-1; D gene uncertain. Deletions cut 0 bases from V and 1 base from J, with 9 bases between. The CDR3 runs 15 residues. The germline gives CDR1 SGHTA, CDR2 FQGTGA. This chain's CDR3 is CASSLTAVGNTEAFF. CDR3 sequence (DNA): TGTGCCAGCAGCTTAACGGCGGTAGGGAACACTGAAGCTTTCTTT.

The chain recombines TRBV11-2 with TRBJ1-6, with no clear D. In germline, CDR1 is SGHAT, CDR2 FQNNGV. The CDR3 consists of 15 residues. The V end was cut by 0 bases, the J end by 6 bases, with 9 bases between. The CDR3 is CASSLEPGTNSPLHF. Written as DNA, the CDR3 is TGTGCCAGCAGCTTAGAACCAGGCACTAATTCACCCCTCCACTTT.

This clone appeared a single time. Other DNA sequences in the same sample also yield this CDR3. The chain couples TRBV7-9 to TRBJ1-6; D call uncertain. The germline V and J ends were trimmed by 3 bases and 7 bases, with 4 bases remaining between them. In germline, CDR1 is SEHNR, CDR2 FQNEAQ (reference sequence). The CDR3 is 12 amino acids. This CDR3 reads CASSFPNSPLHF. In nucleotides, the CDR3 is TGTGCCAGCAGCTTCCCGAATTCACCCCTCCACTTT.

The chain has TRBV11-2 and TRBJ1-2; D not certain. The V end was cut by 0 bases, the J end by 4 bases, with 12 bases between. Per germline, CDR1 SGHAT and CDR2 FQNNGV. This CDR3 has 15 amino acids. CDR3 coding DNA: TGTGCCAGCAGCTTAGATCTGGTCAGCTTCTATGGCTACACCTTC. This encodes CASSLDLVSFYGYTF.

The chain uses TRBV18 and TRBJ1-1; TRBD1 matches at 9 bases. The CDR3 extends over 13 amino acids. The trim removed 4 bases at V and 8 bases at J, leaving 5 bases unmatched. CDR1 and CDR2 (germline): KGHSH, LQKENI. CDR3 bases: TGTGCCAGCTCACAGATGACAGGGGGAGAAGCTTTCTTT. Its translation is CASSQMTGGEAFF.

This clone came up a few times. The gene calls are TRBV6-5 and TRBJ1-6; D is perhaps TRBD1 (5 bases). The CDR3 runs 13 residues. Germline V CDR1 and CDR2: MNHEY, SVGAGI. V was shortened by 7 bases and J by 7 bases, with 11 bases between the two germline ends. In DNA form, the CDR3 reads TGTGCCAGCACTGGACAAGGGAATTCACCCCTCCACTTT. It is translated as CASTGQGNSPLHF.

The gene calls are TRBV7-9 and TRBJ1-5; D unresolved. Per the germline V gene, CDR1 is SEHNR and CDR2 is FQNEAQ (reference sequence). The CDR3 has 14 residues. With 2 bases removed from V and 9 bases from J, the gap between germline ends came to 14 bases. CDR3 in DNA: TGTGCCAGCAGCTTAATGACCGTGCTGGGGCCCCAGCATTTT. Protein sequence: CASSLMTVLGPQHF.

The chain links TRBV5-1 to TRBJ1-1; 9 bases align to TRBD1. V was clipped by 2 bases and J by 1 base; unmatched bases: 6. Germline loops: CDR1 SGHRS, CDR2 YFSETQ. The CDR3 runs 16 residues. The CDR3 DNA reads as TGCGCCAGCAGCTTTGGACAGGGGATAAAGAACACTGAAGCTTTCTTT. The encoded protein is CASSFGQGIKNTEAFF.

This chain connects TRBV2 to TRBJ1-2; D unclear. With 1 base removed from V and 9 bases from J, the gap between germline ends came to 12 bases. The CDR3 totals 13 residues. Per germline, CDR1 SNHLY and CDR2 FYNNEI. Here the CDR3 reads CASSEGGGRSYTF. In DNA form, the CDR3 reads TGTGCCAGCAGTGAAGGAGGAGGCCGGAGCTACACCTTC.

The V call is TRBV9, the J call TRBJ1-4; the match to TRBD1 covers 9 bases. Per germline, CDR1 SGDLS and CDR2 YYNGEE. This CDR3 is built from 16 residues. Unmatched junction bases numbered 6, after V lost 4 bases and J lost 2 bases. The CDR3 is CASSLDRGRTNEKLFF. The CDR3, as DNA: TGTGCCAGCAGCTTGGACAGGGGAAGGACTAATGAAAAACTGTTTTTT.

The rearrangement links TRBV9 to TRBJ2-3; D not resolved. Germline CDR1 SGDLS, CDR2 YYNGEE. The CDR3 sequence is 14 residues long. The ends were cut back, 4 bases at V and 4 bases at J, with 13 bases in the middle. DNA of the CDR3: TGTGCCAGCAGCCCAGGACCCTCCGCAGATACGCAGTATTTT. Residues: CASSPGPSADTQYF.